The 14 T cell receptor beta chains listed next were all sequenced from one sample in a study of blood T cell repertoires in COVID-19 (dated by TCRdb to about 2020). The library was built by means of the immunoSEQ multiplex PCR assay. What TCRdb holds here is the immuneACCESS table cut down to in-frame rearrangements. Part of the clones is not present; checked against another copy, under half of the missing clones reflect an unresolved V gene, and the others are unexplained. The table for this sample lists 81,000 or so clones; 85% of them were counted only once. The top ten clonotypes cover approximately 12% of the sample. Sequencing input: peripheral blood. These TCRs come from a woman in her 70s with active or convalescent COVID-19.

This sequence joins TRBV5-6 and TRBJ2-1; D is perhaps TRBD1 (5 bases). The CDR3 covers 15 residues. Germline CDR1 is SGHDT and CDR2 is YYEEEE. The germline V and J ends were trimmed by 4 bases and 1 base, with 12 bases remaining between them. This CDR3 reads CASSPFDSSYNEQFF. CDR3 DNA sequence: TGTGCCAGCAGCCCCTTTGACAGTTCCTACAATGAGCAGTTCTTC.

The chain couples TRBV3-1 (or the pseudogene TRBV3-2) to TRBJ1-2; no definite D call. V was trimmed by 2 bases and J by 8 bases, leaving 15 bases between them. Germline V gives CDR1 LGHDT, CDR2 YNNKEL (reference sequence). The CDR3 loop spans 14 amino acids. CDR3 bases: TGTGCCAGCAGCCAACCGGGAGATTCTGGGGGCTACACCTTC. Encoded protein: CASSQPGDSGGYTF.

This clone was seen only a few times. V is TRBV6-5 and J is TRBJ1-4; maybe TRBD1 (6 bases). Germline V lookup: CDR1 MNHEY, CDR2 SVGAGI. The length of the CDR3 is 14 residues. V was pared by 5 bases and J by 8 bases, with 15 bases between. The CDR3 nucleotides are TGTGCCAGCAGTACAGGGTTTGCCGACGAAAAACTGTTTTTT. It encodes CASSTGFADEKLFF.

This chain joins TRBV4-2 and TRBJ1-6; 7 bases match TRBD1. Trimming took 6 bases from V and 5 from J; bases not matched to a gene: 4. There are 14 residues in the CDR3. The germline V gene encodes CDR1 LGHNA and CDR2 YNFKEQ. The CDR3 region has the DNA TGTGCCAGCAGGCGGACAGGAGATAATTCACCCCTCCACTTT. Translated: CASRRTGDNSPLHF.

V gene TRBV12-3 or TRBV12-4 combines with J gene TRBJ2-3, with a possible D match to TRBD1 (5 bases). The V end was cut by 6 bases, the J end by 6 bases, with 10 bases between. CDR3 size: 12 residues. CDR3 in DNA: TGTGCCAGCAGCCCGAGACAGGATACGCAGTATTTT. Translation gives CASSPRQDTQYF.

The chain joins TRBV18 to TRBJ2-5; 9 nucleotides align to TRBD2. The V and J ends lost 4 bases and 2 bases, in that order; junction bases with no gene match: 2. Germline V gives CDR1 KGHSH, CDR2 LQKENI. This CDR3 is built from 14 residues. The CDR3 here is CASSLAGAQETQYF. For the CDR3, the DNA is TGTGCCAGCTCACTAGCGGGGGCTCAAGAGACCCAGTACTTC.

This clone was found a few times. The CDR3 DNA reads TGTGCCAGCAGCCAAGATCGGCAGGGGGGCGGCTACACCTTC. This translates into CASSQDRQGGGYTF. The V and J genes are TRBV4-2 and TRBJ1-2; 7 nucleotides line up with TRBD1. The V gene end was trimmed by 0 bases and the J gene end by 8 bases; junction bases not matched to a gene: 6. Per germline, CDR1 LGHNA and CDR2 YNFKEQ. There are 14 residues in the CDR3.

J is TRBJ1-1 and V is TRBV15; 7 bases align to TRBD1. Germline trimming cut 0 bases from V and 2 bases from J; bases unmatched to any gene: 9. The CDR3 has 17 residues. Per the germline V gene, CDR1 is LNHNV and CDR2 is YYDKDF (reference sequence). The CDR3 sequence: CATSRDRATGKNTEAFF. The CDR3 coding sequence is TGTGCCACCAGCAGAGATCGCGCGACAGGGAAAAACACTGAAGCTTTCTTT.

This clone was counted a few times. The chain recombines TRBV11-2 with TRBJ2-1, with unresolved D. The CDR3 consists of 14 residues. From germline, CDR1 is SGHAT and CDR2 FQNNGV. V lost 3 bases and J lost 4, with 10 bases in between. DNA for the CDR3: TGTGCCAGCAGCTTGATGACTGGATACAATGAGCAGTTCTTC. Its translation: CASSLMTGYNEQFF.

The rearrangement uses TRBV10-2 and TRBJ2-7; D is possibly TRBD1 (5 bases). CDR3 length equals 16 residues. Trimming removed 3 bases from V and 6 bases from J, with 21 bases in between. The germline gives CDR1 WSHSY, CDR2 SAAADI. The CDR3 protein is CASSEGAGMVKGEQYF. In DNA form, the CDR3 reads TGCGCCAGCAGTGAAGGGGCAGGGATGGTTAAGGGCGAGCAGTACTTC.

The chain combines TRBV29-1 with TRBJ1-1; 7 positions agree with TRBD1. V lost 4 bases, J lost 1 base, and 12 bases stayed unmatched. Germline V gives CDR1 SQVTM, CDR2 ANQGSEA. This CDR3 is built from 16 residues. This CDR3 is CSVAGFHRGQNTEAFF. In DNA form, the CDR3 reads TGCAGCGTTGCCGGTTTCCACAGGGGCCAGAACACTGAAGCTTTCTTT.

This clone was recorded once. The chain combines TRBV6-6 with TRBJ2-1; a possible D gene is TRBD2 (5 bases). This CDR3 spans 14 amino acids. V was pared by 6 bases and J by 3 bases, with 12 bases between. The V gene's germline CDR1 is MNHNY and CDR2 SVGAGI (reference sequence). The CDR3 nucleotides are TGTGCCAGCAGCCAAAGCGGAGTCTACAATGAGCAGTTCTTC. This encodes CASSQSGVYNEQFF.

The chain links TRBV18 to TRBJ1-1, with TRBD1 identical over 9 bases. Losses at the gene ends were 4 bases for V and 5 bases for J; bases not matched to a gene: 5. CDR1 KGHSH and CDR2 LQKENI come from the germline V gene. The length of the CDR3 is 14 residues. The CDR3: CASSRGQGATEAFF. In DNA, the CDR3 is TGTGCCAGCTCACGGGGACAGGGTGCGACTGAAGCTTTCTTT.

The V call is TRBV15, the J call TRBJ1-1; 10 bases map to TRBD1. CDR3 length equals 17 residues. V shed 2 bases and J 1 base; nucleotides not matched to a gene: 7. Germline V lookup: CDR1 LNHNV, CDR2 YYDKDF (reference sequence). The CDR3, as DNA: TGTGCCACCAGCAGACGCGGACAGGGGGTTCCGAACACTGAAGCTTTCTTT. This codes for CATSRRGQGVPNTEAFF.